These T cell receptor beta chains were read from a single sample in a study of blood T cell repertoires in COVID-19. The protocol was immunoSEQ multiplex PCR, while the TCRdb copy is restricted to in-frame clones and leaves out a portion. Found here are approximately 250,000 clones, about 89% of them singletons; the top ten hold around 1.5%. Sequences were obtained from peripheral blood. These receptors originate from a woman aged 55-70 years who had recovered from COVID-19. Both conserved end residues are trimmed from each CDR3. Each record gives: V gene, J gene, CDR3 protein.

v_call: TRBV6-6; j_call: TRBJ2-3; cdr3_aa: ASSRLAAPLEY
v_call: TRBV5-1; j_call: TRBJ2-1; cdr3_aa: ASSVQPTGGNEQF
v_call: TRBV5-1; j_call: TRBJ1-4; cdr3_aa: ASSIGQGGGEKLF
v_call: TRBV28; j_call: TRBJ2-5; cdr3_aa: ASSLGLAGTQY
v_call: TRBV11-1; j_call: TRBJ2-1; cdr3_aa: ASSLSLTGANEQF
v_call: TRBV10-3; j_call: TRBJ1-5; cdr3_aa: AISDPVLNSNQPQH
v_call: TRBV5-5; j_call: TRBJ1-5; cdr3_aa: ASSSGQGFDQPQH
v_call: TRBV6-5; j_call: TRBJ1-5; cdr3_aa: ATVTGVYSNQPQH
v_call: TRBV28; j_call: TRBJ2-1; cdr3_aa: ASSLGHYNEQF
v_call: TRBV7-8; j_call: TRBJ1-2; cdr3_aa: ASSLGWGRSSYT
v_call: TRBV7-8; j_call: TRBJ1-4; cdr3_aa: ASSSDRVNEKLF
v_call: TRBV9; j_call: TRBJ2-5; cdr3_aa: ASSVVPGLETQY
v_call: TRBV12-3/TRBV12-4; j_call: TRBJ2-2; cdr3_aa: ATLRGGGELF
v_call: TRBV19; j_call: TRBJ1-6; cdr3_aa: ASRTTGANSPLH
v_call: TRBV18; j_call: TRBJ1-4; cdr3_aa: ASSASGLNEKLF
v_call: TRBV27; j_call: TRBJ2-2; cdr3_aa: ASSLNLRASDTSGELF
v_call: TRBV7-9; j_call: TRBJ2-7; cdr3_aa: ASSLVLAGGLEQY
v_call: TRBV2; j_call: TRBJ2-7; cdr3_aa: ALYGLAGFYEQY
v_call: TRBV7-3; j_call: TRBJ2-5; cdr3_aa: ASSLTGGEETQY
v_call: TRBV24-1; j_call: TRBJ1-5; cdr3_aa: ATSDSGTGVQPQH
v_call: TRBV19; j_call: TRBJ1-4; cdr3_aa: ASSLGLSPTNEKLF
v_call: TRBV7-2; j_call: TRBJ2-3; cdr3_aa: ASSPTPSADTQY
v_call: TRBV19; j_call: TRBJ2-3; cdr3_aa: ASRRPGGTDTQY
v_call: TRBV28; j_call: TRBJ2-1; cdr3_aa: ASSPDFYVKRGGLNNEQF
v_call: TRBV7-9; j_call: TRBJ2-2; cdr3_aa: ASGHSRRTGELF
v_call: TRBV28; j_call: TRBJ1-5; cdr3_aa: ASSSPAGRGRNQPQH
v_call: TRBV6-5; j_call: TRBJ2-7; cdr3_aa: ASSYRGTGGSEQY
v_call: TRBV19; j_call: TRBJ2-7; cdr3_aa: ASSMLGQGDHEQY
v_call: TRBV24-1; j_call: TRBJ2-5; cdr3_aa: ATSGTGWTQY
v_call: TRBV6-5; j_call: TRBJ1-1; cdr3_aa: ASNRGPAF
v_call: TRBV21-1; j_call: TRBJ1-4; cdr3_aa: ASSKGRSKGGDEKLF
v_call: TRBV11-3; j_call: TRBJ1-1; cdr3_aa: ASSASGTGGFTEAF
v_call: TRBV18; j_call: TRBJ1-5; cdr3_aa: ASSPGLYGNQPQH
v_call: TRBV10-3; j_call: TRBJ2-1; cdr3_aa: AISRNYNEQF
v_call: TRBV10-3; j_call: TRBJ1-2; cdr3_aa: AISDPRKSEGDYGYT
v_call: TRBV9; j_call: TRBJ1-2; cdr3_aa: ASSPGAAMGYT
v_call: TRBV19; j_call: TRBJ1-1; cdr3_aa: ASSEEVGGAF
v_call: TRBV19; j_call: TRBJ2-1; cdr3_aa: ASSSPRRVSYNEQF
v_call: TRBV19; j_call: TRBJ2-3; cdr3_aa: ASSVGWHGTDTQY
v_call: TRBV7-2; j_call: TRBJ2-7; cdr3_aa: ASSLAGRGRREQY
v_call: TRBV13; j_call: TRBJ2-4; cdr3_aa: ASSRSGSKNIQY
v_call: TRBV10-3; j_call: TRBJ2-2; cdr3_aa: AISEYAGTGELF
v_call: TRBV6-2/TRBV6-3; j_call: TRBJ2-5; cdr3_aa: ASSYSGADQETQY
v_call: TRBV24-1; j_call: TRBJ1-1; cdr3_aa: ATSVNSDTEAF
v_call: TRBV11-2; j_call: TRBJ2-7; cdr3_aa: ASSLMGLGTYEQY
v_call: TRBV20-1; j_call: TRBJ1-1; cdr3_aa: SARIARLF
v_call: TRBV9; j_call: TRBJ2-1; cdr3_aa: ASSSTQGEDTEQF
v_call: TRBV7-7; j_call: TRBJ2-3; cdr3_aa: ASSLYTGTGKPTADTQY
v_call: TRBV6-5; j_call: TRBJ2-1; cdr3_aa: ASSKPEGQEF
v_call: TRBV7-2; j_call: TRBJ1-3; cdr3_aa: ASSLDRGQGNTIY
v_call: TRBV7-3; j_call: TRBJ2-3; cdr3_aa: ASSYSGGAWDTQY
v_call: TRBV4-3; j_call: TRBJ2-3; cdr3_aa: ASSQLTGTPLDTQY